Sequencing of this T cell receptor beta chain was carried out in a study of T cells in localized non-small cell lung cancer. Study results and caveats: A median of 57 clones ranked among the top 100 in tumor appeared in adjacent lung.

TCRdb's copy holds only in-frame clones and misses some; the assay was immunoSEQ multiplex PCR. The data hold roughly 2,800 clones, with roughly 17% observed a single time. The germline V gene encodes CDR1 SGHNT and CDR2 YENEEA. This CDR3 has 17 amino acids. Trimming pared 2 bases from V and 0 bases from J, leaving 14 bases between. This clone came up a few times. Antigen unknown. V is TRBV11-3 and J is TRBJ1-3; D is unclear. The clonotype comes from a woman between 35 and 70 years old with stage II lung adenocarcinoma. Material: lung tumor tissue, obtained before any cancer treatment. In nucleotides, the CDR3 is TGTGCCAGCAGCTTATCTGTTTCGGCCAGCTCTGGAAACACCATATATTTT. Amino acids: CASSLSVSASSGNTIYF.